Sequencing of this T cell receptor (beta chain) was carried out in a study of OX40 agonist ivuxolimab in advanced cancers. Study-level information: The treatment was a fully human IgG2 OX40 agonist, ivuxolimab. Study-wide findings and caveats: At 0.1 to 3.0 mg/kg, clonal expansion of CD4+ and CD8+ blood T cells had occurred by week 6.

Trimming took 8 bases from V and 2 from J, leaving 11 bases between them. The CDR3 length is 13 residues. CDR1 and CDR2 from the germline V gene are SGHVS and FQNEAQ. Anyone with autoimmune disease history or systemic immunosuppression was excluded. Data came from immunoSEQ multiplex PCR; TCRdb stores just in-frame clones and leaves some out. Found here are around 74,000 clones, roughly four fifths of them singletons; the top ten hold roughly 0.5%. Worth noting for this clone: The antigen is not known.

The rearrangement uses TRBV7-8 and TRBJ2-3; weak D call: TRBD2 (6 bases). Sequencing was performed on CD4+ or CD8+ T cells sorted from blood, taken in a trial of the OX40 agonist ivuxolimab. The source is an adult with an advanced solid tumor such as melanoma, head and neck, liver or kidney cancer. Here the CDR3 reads CASAGRFTDTQYF. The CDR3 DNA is TGTGCCAGCGCGGGGCGTTTCACAGATACGCAGTATTTT.